This T cell receptor (beta chain) was profiled in a study of shared clonotypes between healthy human individuals. Overall study: Researchers drew samples from two women and a few men aged 18 to 49. General study findings and limits: Tissues were not sampled, only blood, and their repertoires likely differ.

Germline CDR1 SEHNR, CDR2 FQNEAQ (reference sequence). The CDR3 totals 14 residues. V was pared by 2 bases and J by 6 bases, with 12 bases between. The method was immunoSEQ multiplex PCR; TCRdb's version includes in-frame clones alone and lacks a portion of them. The sample lists about 510,000 clones; 90% to 97% were seen once. About this clone itself: What it recognizes is unknown.

Memory CD4+ cells were the fraction left after CD45RA+ naive selection. The gene calls are TRBV7-9 and TRBJ2-3, with D possibly TRBD1 on 5 matching bases. The sequence was collected from a woman under 40 in good health. The sample consisted of naive CD4+ T cells sorted from blood. The subset here: CD45RA+ positively selected. The CDR3 bases are TGTGCCAGCAGCTTACAGGGTACGAGGGATACGCAGTATTTT. Translated: CASSLQGTRDTQYF.